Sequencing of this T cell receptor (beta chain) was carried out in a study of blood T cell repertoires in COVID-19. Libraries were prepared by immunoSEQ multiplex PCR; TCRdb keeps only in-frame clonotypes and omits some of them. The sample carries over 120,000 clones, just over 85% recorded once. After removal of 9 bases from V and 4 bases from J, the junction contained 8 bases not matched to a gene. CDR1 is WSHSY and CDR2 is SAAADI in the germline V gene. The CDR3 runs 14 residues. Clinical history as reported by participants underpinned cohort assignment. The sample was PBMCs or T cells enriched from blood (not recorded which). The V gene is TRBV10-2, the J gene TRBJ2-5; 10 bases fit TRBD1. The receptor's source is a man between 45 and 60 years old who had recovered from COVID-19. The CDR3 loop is CASRRQGALETQYF. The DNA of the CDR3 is TGCGCCAGTCGACGACAGGGGGCTTTAGAGACCCAGTACTTC.